This TCR beta chain was identified during a study of control samples from healthy donors and cancer patients (dated by TCRdb to 2018 to 2021). The library was generated by the immunoSEQ multiplex PCR assay. In its TCRdb copy, this immuneACCESS table keeps in-frame sequences only and misses some clones. Where compared with another copy, unresolved V genes explain less than half of these, and the others have no known cause. Here the sample has some 80,000 clones; approximately 90% occur a single time. About 1.9% of the sample is held by the ten biggest clonotypes. Deletion took 8 bases off V and 3 bases off J, with a span of 10 bases between the germline ends. Measured from the cysteine to the phenylalanine, the CDR3 is 11 residues long. Only the CDR3 portion is preserved as DNA: 33 bases, with reading frame beginning at the first base. CDR1 and CDR2 are drawn from the germline V gene (reference sequence): GTSNPN, SVGIG.

On this clone: Its antigen specificity is not known. Base qualities were left out, and no much larger clone turns up one base away.

The chain employs TRBV30 and TRBJ1-1; the D gene is perhaps TRBD1, from 6 matching bases. Sequencing input: PBMCs. The receptor comes from a woman aged 60-70 years with head and neck cancer. The CDR3 in this case is CAITGYTEAFF. DNA sequence: TGTGCCATAACAGGGTACACTGAAGCTTTCTTT.